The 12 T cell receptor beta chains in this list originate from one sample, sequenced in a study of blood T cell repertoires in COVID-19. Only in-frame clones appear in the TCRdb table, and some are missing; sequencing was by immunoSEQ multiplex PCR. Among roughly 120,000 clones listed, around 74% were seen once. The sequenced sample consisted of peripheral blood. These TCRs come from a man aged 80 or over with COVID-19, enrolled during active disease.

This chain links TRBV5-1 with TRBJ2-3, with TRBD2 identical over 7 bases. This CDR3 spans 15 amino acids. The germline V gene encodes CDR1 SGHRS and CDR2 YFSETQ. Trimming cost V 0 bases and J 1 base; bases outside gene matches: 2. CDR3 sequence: CASSLGGSGTDTQYF. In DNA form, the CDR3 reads TGCGCCAGCAGCTTGGGCGGGAGCGGCACAGATACGCAGTATTTT.

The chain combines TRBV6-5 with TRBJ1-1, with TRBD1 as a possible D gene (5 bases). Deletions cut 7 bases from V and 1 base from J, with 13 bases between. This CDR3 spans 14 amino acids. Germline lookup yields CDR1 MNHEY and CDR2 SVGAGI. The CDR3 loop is CASTRPQGNTEAFF. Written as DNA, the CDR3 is TGTGCCAGCACCCGCCCCCAGGGGAACACTGAAGCTTTCTTT.

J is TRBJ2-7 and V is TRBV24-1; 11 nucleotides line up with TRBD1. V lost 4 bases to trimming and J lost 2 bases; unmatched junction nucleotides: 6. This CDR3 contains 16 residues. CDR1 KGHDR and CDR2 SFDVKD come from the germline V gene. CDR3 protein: CATSDLGTGGAYEQYF. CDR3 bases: TGTGCCACCAGTGACCTAGGGACAGGGGGGGCCTACGAGCAGTACTTC.

The CDR3 reads CASSKGDQYRAGPTYEQYF. DNA of the CDR3: TGTGCCAGCAGCAAGGGGGACCAATACAGGGCGGGCCCCACCTACGAGCAGTACTTC. J is TRBJ2-7 and V is TRBV21-1; TRBD1 reflects the table's D call only, with no check against the DNA. TRBV21-1 is recorded as a pseudogene. The CDR3 is made up of 19 amino acids.

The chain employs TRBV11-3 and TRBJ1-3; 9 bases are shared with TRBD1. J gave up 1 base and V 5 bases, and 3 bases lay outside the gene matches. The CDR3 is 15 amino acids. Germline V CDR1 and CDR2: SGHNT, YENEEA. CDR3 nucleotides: TGTGCCAGCAGCCTCGGGACAGGGTCTGGAAACACCATATATTTT. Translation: CASSLGTGSGNTIYF.

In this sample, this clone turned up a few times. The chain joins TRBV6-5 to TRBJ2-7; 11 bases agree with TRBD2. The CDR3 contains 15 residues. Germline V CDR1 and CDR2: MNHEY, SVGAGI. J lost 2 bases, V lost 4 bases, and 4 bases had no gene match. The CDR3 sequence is CASSFGLAGTYEQYF. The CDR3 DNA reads TGTGCCAGCAGTTTCGGACTAGCGGGCACCTACGAGCAGTACTTC.

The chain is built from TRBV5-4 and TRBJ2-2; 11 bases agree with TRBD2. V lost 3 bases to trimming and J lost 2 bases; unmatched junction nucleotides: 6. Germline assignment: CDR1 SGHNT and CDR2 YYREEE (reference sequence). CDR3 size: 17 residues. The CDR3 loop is CASSYTSGSENTGELFF. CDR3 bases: TGTGCCAGCAGCTACACTAGCGGGAGCGAAAACACCGGGGAGCTGTTTTTT.

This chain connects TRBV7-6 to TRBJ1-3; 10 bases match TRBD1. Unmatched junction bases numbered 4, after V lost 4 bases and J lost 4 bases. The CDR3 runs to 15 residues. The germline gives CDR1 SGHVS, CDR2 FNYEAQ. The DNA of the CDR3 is TGTGCCAGCAGCTCGGGACAGGGGAGAGGAAACACCATATATTTT. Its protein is CASSSGQGRGNTIYF.

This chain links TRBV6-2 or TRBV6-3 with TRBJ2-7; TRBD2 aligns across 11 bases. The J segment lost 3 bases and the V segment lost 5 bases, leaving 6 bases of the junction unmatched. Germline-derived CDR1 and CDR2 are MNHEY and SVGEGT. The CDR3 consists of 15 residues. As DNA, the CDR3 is TGTGCCAGCAGTCCCGGGACTAGCGGCAGCTACGAGCAGTACTTC. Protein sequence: CASSPGTSGSYEQYF.

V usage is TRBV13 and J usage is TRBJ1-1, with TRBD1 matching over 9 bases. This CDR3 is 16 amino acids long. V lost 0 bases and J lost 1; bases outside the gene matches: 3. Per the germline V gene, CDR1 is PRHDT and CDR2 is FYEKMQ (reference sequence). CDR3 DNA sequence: TGTGCCAGCAGCTTAGGACGGGGACAGGGGAACACTGAAGCTTTCTTT. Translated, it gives CASSLGRGQGNTEAFF. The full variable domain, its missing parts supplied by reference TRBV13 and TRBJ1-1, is AAGVIQSPRHLIKEKRETATLKCYPIPRHDTVYWYQQGPGQDPQFLISFYEKMQSDKGSIPDRFSAQQFSDYHSELNMSSLELGDSALYFCASSLGRGQGNTEAFFGQGTRLTVV.

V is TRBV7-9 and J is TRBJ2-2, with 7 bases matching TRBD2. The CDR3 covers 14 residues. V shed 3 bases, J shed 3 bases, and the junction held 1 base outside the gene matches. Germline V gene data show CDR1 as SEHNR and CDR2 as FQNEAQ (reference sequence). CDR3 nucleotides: TGTGCCAGCAGCTTCCTAGCGGACACCGGGGAGCTGTTTTTT. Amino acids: CASSFLADTGELFF.

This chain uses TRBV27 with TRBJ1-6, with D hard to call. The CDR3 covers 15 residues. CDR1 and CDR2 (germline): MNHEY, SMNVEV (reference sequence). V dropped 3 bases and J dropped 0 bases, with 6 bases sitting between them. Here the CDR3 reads CASSFWSSYNSPLHF. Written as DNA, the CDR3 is TGTGCCAGCAGTTTCTGGAGCTCCTATAATTCACCCCTCCACTTT.